This section outlines one TCR beta chain sequence together with its context. Its target is not known. The data were taken from a study of cytomegalovirus exposure and HLA in healthy donors. The germline V gene has CDR1 SGHNT and CDR2 YYREEE (reference sequence). This CDR3 spans 14 amino acids. V gave up 2 bases and J gave up 2 bases, with 8 bases separating them. Findings and limits, study-wide: Several top significant clusters appeared, in a later analysis, to be linked to common viral pathogens.

PCR involved 60 Vbeta and 13 Jbeta primers. Authors' methods: Roughly 73 million unique TCR beta chains, roughly 11 million of them shared, were counted by a later analysis. Clones were read by immunoSEQ multiplex PCR, and TCRdb kept only the in-frame ones, dropping some. The V and J calls and the clone size are those of that table, but D and trimming were determined from the DNA. The sample includes more than 95,000 clones, less than 85% of them seen just once. The sequenced sample was PBMCs. The clonotype was recovered from a man aged 18-30 years in good health and CMV-seropositive. The gene calls are TRBV5-4 and TRBJ1-5, with D unclear. For the CDR3, the DNA is TGTGCCAGCAGCTTTGACGGGGGCAATCAGCCCCAGCATTTT. Its protein is CASSFDGGNQPQHF.